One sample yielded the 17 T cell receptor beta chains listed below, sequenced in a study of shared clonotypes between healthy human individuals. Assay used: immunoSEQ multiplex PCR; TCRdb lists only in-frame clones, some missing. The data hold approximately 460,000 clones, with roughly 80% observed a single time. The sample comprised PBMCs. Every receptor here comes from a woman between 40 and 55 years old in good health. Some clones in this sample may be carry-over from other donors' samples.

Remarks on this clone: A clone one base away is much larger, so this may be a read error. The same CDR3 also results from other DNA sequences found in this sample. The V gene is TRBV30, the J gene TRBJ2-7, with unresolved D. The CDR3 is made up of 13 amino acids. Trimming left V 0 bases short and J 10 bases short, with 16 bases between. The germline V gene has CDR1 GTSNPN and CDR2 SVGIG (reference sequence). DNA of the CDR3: TGTGCCTGGAGTGTGTCCTTTGAAAGCGAACAGTACTTC. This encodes CAWSVSFESEQYF.

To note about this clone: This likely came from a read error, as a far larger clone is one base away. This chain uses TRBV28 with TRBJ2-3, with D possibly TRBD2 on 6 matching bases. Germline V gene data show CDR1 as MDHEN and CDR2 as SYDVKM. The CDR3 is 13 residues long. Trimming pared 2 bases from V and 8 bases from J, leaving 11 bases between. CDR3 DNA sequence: TGTGCCAGCAGTTTAGGTGGAGGGTGTACGCAGTATTTT. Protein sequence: CASSLGGGCTQYF.

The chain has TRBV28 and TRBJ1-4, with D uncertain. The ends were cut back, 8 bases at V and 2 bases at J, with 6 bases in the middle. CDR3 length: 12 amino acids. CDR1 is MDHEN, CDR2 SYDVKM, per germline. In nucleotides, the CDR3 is TGTGCCAGCCGTAGTACTAATGAAAAACTGTTTTTT. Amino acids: CASRSTNEKLFF.

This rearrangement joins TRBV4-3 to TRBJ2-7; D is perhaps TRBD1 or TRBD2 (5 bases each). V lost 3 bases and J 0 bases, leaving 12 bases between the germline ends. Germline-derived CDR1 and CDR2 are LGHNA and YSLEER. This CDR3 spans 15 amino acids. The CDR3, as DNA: TGCGCCAGCAGCCATGATCATGGGGGCTCCTACGAGCAGTACTTC. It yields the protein CASSHDHGGSYEQYF.

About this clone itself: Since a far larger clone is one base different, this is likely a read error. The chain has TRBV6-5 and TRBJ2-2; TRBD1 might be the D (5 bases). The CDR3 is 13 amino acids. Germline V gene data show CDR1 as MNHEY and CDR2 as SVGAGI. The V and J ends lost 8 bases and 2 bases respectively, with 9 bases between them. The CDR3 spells CASGAHNTGELFF. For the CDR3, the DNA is TGTGCCAGCGGGGCCCACAACACCGGGGAGCTGTTTTTT.

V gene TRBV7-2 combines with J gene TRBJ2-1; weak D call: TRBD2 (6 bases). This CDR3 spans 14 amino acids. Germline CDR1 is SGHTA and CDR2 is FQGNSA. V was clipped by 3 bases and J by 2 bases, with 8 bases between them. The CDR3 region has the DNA TGTGCCAGCAGCTTCGCGGGAACCTACAATGAGCAGTTCTTC. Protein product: CASSFAGTYNEQFF.

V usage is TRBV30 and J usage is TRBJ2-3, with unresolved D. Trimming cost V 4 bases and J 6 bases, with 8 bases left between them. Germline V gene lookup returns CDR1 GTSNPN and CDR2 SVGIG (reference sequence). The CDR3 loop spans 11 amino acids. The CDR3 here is CAWTVADTQYF. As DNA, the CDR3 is TGTGCCTGGACCGTTGCGGATACGCAGTATTTT.

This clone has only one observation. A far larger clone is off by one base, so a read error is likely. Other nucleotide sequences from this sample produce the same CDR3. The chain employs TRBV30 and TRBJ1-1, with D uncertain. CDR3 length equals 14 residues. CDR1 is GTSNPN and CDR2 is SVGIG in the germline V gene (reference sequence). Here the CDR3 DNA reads TGTGCCTGGTCCAAACCCAGGTTCGCGACTGAGGCTTTCTTT. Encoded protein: CAWSKPRFATEAFF.

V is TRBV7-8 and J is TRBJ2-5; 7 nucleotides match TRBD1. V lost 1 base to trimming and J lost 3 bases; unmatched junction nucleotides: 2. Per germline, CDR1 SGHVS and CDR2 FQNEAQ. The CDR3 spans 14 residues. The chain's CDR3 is CASSLGTGEETQYF. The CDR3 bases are TGTGCCAGCAGCTTAGGAACAGGGGAAGAGACCCAGTACTTC.

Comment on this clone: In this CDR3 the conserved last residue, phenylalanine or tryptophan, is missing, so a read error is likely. CDR3 DNA sequence: TGCGCCAGCGGCCAGTACCTCCGGGACAGGGCCATTGACGAGCAGTACTGC. It encodes CASGQYLRDRAIDEQYC. V usage is TRBV4-3 and J usage is TRBJ2-7; 9 positions match TRBD1. Germline CDR1 is LGHNA and CDR2 is YSLEER. The CDR3 spans 17 residues.

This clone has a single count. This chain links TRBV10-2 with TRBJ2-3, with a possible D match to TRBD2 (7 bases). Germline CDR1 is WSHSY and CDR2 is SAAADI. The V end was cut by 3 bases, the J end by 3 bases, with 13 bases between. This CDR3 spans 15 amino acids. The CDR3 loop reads CASSDSGRGTDTQYF. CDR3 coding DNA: TGCGCCAGCAGTGATAGTGGGAGGGGGACAGATACGCAGTATTTT.

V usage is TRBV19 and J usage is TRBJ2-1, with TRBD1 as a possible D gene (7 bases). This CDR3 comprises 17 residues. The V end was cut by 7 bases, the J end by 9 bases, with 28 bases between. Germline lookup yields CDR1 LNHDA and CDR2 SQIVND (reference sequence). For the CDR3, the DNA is TGTGCCAGTACCCGCAGGACAGGAACGTCCCTAGCGAGTGAGCAGTTCTTC. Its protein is CASTRRTGTSLASEQFF.

The CDR3 coding sequence is TGTGCCAGCAGCAAAAAGGGGGTGTACGAAGGACACCTCTCCTACGAGCAGTACTTC. This codes for CASSKKGVYEGHLSYEQYF. The gene calls are TRBV21-1 and TRBJ2-7; no DNA check was done on the table's D call, TRBD1. TRBV21-1 is an annotated pseudogene. The CDR3 covers 19 residues.

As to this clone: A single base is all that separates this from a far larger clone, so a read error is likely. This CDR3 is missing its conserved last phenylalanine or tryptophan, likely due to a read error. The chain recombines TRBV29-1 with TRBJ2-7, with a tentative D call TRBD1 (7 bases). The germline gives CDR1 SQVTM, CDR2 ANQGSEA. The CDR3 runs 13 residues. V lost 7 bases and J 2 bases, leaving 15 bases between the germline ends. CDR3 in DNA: TGCAGCGCCCAGACAGGGAGGACCTACGAGCAGTACCTC. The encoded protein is CSAQTGRTYEQYL.

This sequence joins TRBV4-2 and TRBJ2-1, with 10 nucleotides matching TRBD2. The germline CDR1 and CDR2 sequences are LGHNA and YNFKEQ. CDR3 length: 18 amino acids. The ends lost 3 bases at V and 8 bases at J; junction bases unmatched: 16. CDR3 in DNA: TGTGCCAGCAGCCATGCGCCTAGCGGGAGCCCGGGGGGGGATGAGCAGTTCTTC. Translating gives CASSHAPSGSPGGDEQFF.

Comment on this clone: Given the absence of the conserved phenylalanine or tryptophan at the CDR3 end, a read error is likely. The CDR3 spells CASSPWNGNTIYS. The DNA of the CDR3 is TGTGCCAGCAGCCCCTGGAATGGAAACACCATATATTCT. This chain connects TRBV9 to TRBJ1-3; D gene uncertain. V gave up 4 bases and J gave up 3 bases, with 8 bases separating them. The germline gives CDR1 SGDLS, CDR2 YYNGEE. The CDR3 consists of 13 residues.

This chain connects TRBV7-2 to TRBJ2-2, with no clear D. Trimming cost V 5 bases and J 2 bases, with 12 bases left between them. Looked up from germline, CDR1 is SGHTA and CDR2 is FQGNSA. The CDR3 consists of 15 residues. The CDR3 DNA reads TGTGCCAGCAGCCCAGGATTTGGAAACACCGGGGAGCTGTTTTTT. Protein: CASSPGFGNTGELFF.